One and the same sample provided the 28 T cell receptor beta chains below, sequenced in a study of a mutant IDH1 vaccine in newly diagnosed glioma. For these receptors, no antigen is known. The sample's time point: week 11, during vaccination. A single vaccine dose contained 300 ug of mutant IDH1 20-mer peptide, and topical imiquimod was used with it. Repertoires were generated with immunoSEQ multiplex PCR, while TCRdb's copy carries only in-frame clones and drops some. The sample consists of around 62,000 clones, about 91% of them appearing once. The starting material was PBMCs, obtained from a glioma patient whose treatment included an IDH1 peptide vaccine. The receptors derive from a middle-aged man with glioma.

The J gene is TRBJ2-3, the V gene TRBV29-1; 7 positions match TRBD1. The CDR3 loop spans 14 amino acids. The ends lost 6 bases at V and 1 base at J; junction bases unmatched: 7. Germline-derived CDR1 and CDR2 are SQVTM and ANQGSEA. The CDR3 DNA is TGCAGCGTGGTCCGGACAGGCCGCACAGATACGCAGTATTTT. Protein sequence: CSVVRTGRTDTQYF.

The chain has TRBV6-1 and TRBJ2-7; D is ambiguous. The CDR3 has 12 amino acids. The V gene lost 6 bases and the J gene lost 3 bases, with 9 bases spanning the gap. The V gene's germline CDR1 is MNHNS and CDR2 SASEGT. The CDR3 is CASSSYFYEQYV. The CDR3 nucleotides are TGTGCCAGCAGCAGCTATTTCTACGAGCAGTACGTC.

The chain couples TRBV6-6 to TRBJ2-7, with D hard to call. Deletions cut 0 bases from V and 3 bases from J, with 9 bases between. Germline V CDR1 and CDR2: MNHNY, SVGAGI (reference sequence). This CDR3 region has 14 residues. In DNA, the CDR3 is TGTGCCAGCAGTTACTCAGCCCAAGGCTACGAGCAGTACTTC. Its protein is CASSYSAQGYEQYF.

The genes are TRBV7-9 and TRBJ1-2; D unresolved. CDR1 is SEHNR and CDR2 is FQNEAQ in the germline V gene (reference sequence). The length of the CDR3 is 16 residues. V lost 5 bases to trimming and J lost 9 bases, with 25 bases between them. As DNA, the CDR3 is TGTGCCAGCAGCCGAGCCTCGGGAGGCAGCACCTCAAGCTACACCTTC. It codes for CASSRASGGSTSSYTF.

This clone was detected a few times. The chain links TRBV7-2 to TRBJ1-6; D remains ambiguous. This CDR3 region has 12 residues. The germline V and J ends were trimmed by 3 bases and 7 bases, with 4 bases remaining between them. The germline CDR1 and CDR2 sequences are SGHTA and FQGNSA. This CDR3 reads CASSFKNSPLHF. The CDR3 DNA reads TGTGCCAGCAGCTTCAAAAATTCACCCCTCCACTTT.

The J gene is TRBJ2-7, the V gene TRBV4-3; 7 bases match TRBD1. The V gene's germline CDR1 is LGHNA and CDR2 YSLEER. The J segment lost 3 bases and the V segment lost 1 base, leaving 3 bases of the junction unmatched. The CDR3 sequence is 14 residues long. The CDR3 loop reads CASSQGQGVYEQYF. The CDR3 nucleotides read TGCGCCAGCAGCCAAGGACAGGGCGTCTACGAGCAGTACTTC.

The chain has TRBV9 and TRBJ2-7, with TRBD2 matching 7 bases. V trimming: 4 bases; J trimming: 4 bases; junction bases outside the gene matches: 11. CDR3 length: 15 amino acids. The germline CDR1 and CDR2 sequences are SGDLS and YYNGEE. CDR3 region: CASSPRDYLFYEQYF. DNA for the CDR3: TGTGCCAGCAGCCCACGGGACTACCTCTTTTACGAGCAGTACTTC.

V and J are TRBV5-1 and TRBJ2-2; D is unclear. V was pared by 0 bases and J by 5 bases, with 14 bases between. The CDR3 loop spans 16 amino acids. Germline CDR1 reads SGHRS; CDR2 reads YFSETQ. This CDR3 is CASSLAQFSMTGELFF. The CDR3 region has the DNA TGCGCCAGCAGCTTGGCGCAGTTCAGTATGACCGGGGAGCTGTTTTTT.

V is TRBV10-3 and J is TRBJ2-2; D not certain. The germline gives CDR1 ENHRY, CDR2 SYGVKD. Trimming took 0 bases from V and 4 from J, leaving 9 bases between them. CDR3 length: 15 amino acids. CDR3 region: CAISESLQSTGELFF. In nucleotides, the CDR3 is TGTGCCATCAGTGAGTCGCTCCAGAGCACCGGGGAGCTGTTTTTT.

The chain has TRBV4-1 and TRBJ2-5; possible D gene TRBD2, 5 bases. Germline-derived CDR1 and CDR2 are MGHRA and YSYEKL. Trimming removed 5 bases at V and 5 bases at J, with 21 bases between. This CDR3 is built from 16 residues. CDR3 residues: CASSLDGRGVLETQYF. The CDR3 DNA follows: TGCGCCAGCAGCTTAGACGGTCGGGGAGTGCTGGAGACCCAGTACTTC.

The genes are TRBV28 and TRBJ1-5; D call uncertain. Per germline, CDR1 MDHEN and CDR2 SYDVKM. The CDR3 is 12 residues long. The germline V and J ends were trimmed by 7 bases and 0 bases, with 4 bases remaining between them. In DNA, the CDR3 is TGTGCCAGCATCTCTAGCAATCAGCCCCAGCATTTT. Translation: CASISSNQPQHF.

The chain has TRBV28 and TRBJ2-2; D uncertain. The V gene lost 6 bases and the J gene lost 6 bases, with 14 bases spanning the gap. Germline CDR1 MDHEN, CDR2 SYDVKM. The CDR3 is 14 amino acids. CDR3 loop: CASSRFQGAGELFF. Here the CDR3 DNA reads TGTGCCAGCAGCCGCTTCCAAGGCGCCGGGGAGCTGTTTTTT.

The chain couples TRBV7-2 to TRBJ2-5; no firm D call. Germline CDR1 reads SGHTA; CDR2 reads FQGNSA. V shed 0 bases and J shed 5 bases, with 10 bases lying between them. The CDR3 runs to 14 residues. The CDR3 region has the DNA TGTGCCAGCAGCTTAGCTAGCTCCAGGGAGACCCAGTACTTC. Its protein product is CASSLASSRETQYF.

The V and J genes are TRBV7-8 and TRBJ2-1; perhaps TRBD2 as D (5 bases). The ends were cut back, 5 bases at V and 8 bases at J, with 19 bases in the middle. CDR3 length equals 15 residues. Germline V gene data show CDR1 as SGHVS and CDR2 as FQNEAQ. Here the CDR3 reads CASSPFGGLRDEQFF. DNA of the CDR3: TGTGCCAGCAGCCCATTCGGCGGGTTGCGCGATGAGCAGTTCTTC.

This sequence joins TRBV28 and TRBJ1-5; 9 bases are a match to TRBD1. This CDR3 spans 14 amino acids. Germline CDR1 MDHEN, CDR2 SYDVKM. V lost 6 bases and J lost 7; bases outside the gene matches: 7. The CDR3 loop reads CASSPGQGIQPQHF. The CDR3 region has the DNA TGTGCCAGCAGCCCGGGACAGGGTATCCAGCCCCAGCATTTT.

The J gene is TRBJ1-5, the V gene TRBV9; a weak D match, TRBD1 (6 bases). CDR3 length: 15 amino acids. V lost 3 bases and J lost 5, with 15 bases in between. In germline, CDR1 is SGDLS, CDR2 YYNGEE. In DNA form, the CDR3 reads TGTGCCAGCAGCGCACGACCCGGGGGCGATCAGCCCCAGCATTTT. Its translation: CASSARPGGDQPQHF.

This sequence joins TRBV29-1 and TRBJ2-1; no clear D. V was pared by 6 bases and J by 9 bases, with 9 bases between. This CDR3 spans 10 amino acids. CDR1 is SQVTM and CDR2 is ANQGSEA in the germline V gene. For the CDR3, the DNA is TGCAGCGTCGGGCTCCGTGAGCAGTTCTTC. Its protein product is CSVGLREQFF.

V usage is TRBV23-1 and J usage is TRBJ2-7, with TRBD2 identical over 7 bases. TRBV23-1 is treated as an ORF (open reading frame) with a function not yet certain. Germline trimming cut 1 base from V and 1 base from J; bases unmatched to any gene: 1. The length of the CDR3 is 14 residues. CDR3 sequence reads: CASSQLGGSYEQYV. The CDR3 region has the DNA TGCGCCAGCAGTCAATTGGGAGGGTCCTACGAGCAGTACGTC.

The chain has TRBV27 and TRBJ1-5; D not resolved. Trimming removed 7 bases from V and 3 bases from J, with 13 bases in between. The CDR3 totals 14 residues. Germline CDR1 reads MNHEY; CDR2 reads SMNVEV (reference sequence). The CDR3 loop reads CASKGPGFNQPQHF. In DNA, the CDR3 is TGTGCCAGCAAGGGCCCCGGTTTCAATCAGCCCCAGCATTTT.

Worth noting for this clone: The junction differs from germline at one of its ends, possibly a read error. The identical CDR3 is also encoded by other nucleotide sequences in the sample. The genes are TRBV15 and TRBJ1-2; 9 bases line up with TRBD1. The CDR3 has 16 residues. Germline CDR1 reads LNHNV; CDR2 reads YYDKDF (reference sequence). CDR3 in DNA: TGCGCCACCAGCAGAGATTTACAGGGGGCCGGATATGGCTACACCTTC. This translates into CATSRDLQGAGYGYTF.

The V call is TRBV7-3, the J call TRBJ2-7; D gene uncertain. CDR1 is SGHTA and CDR2 is FQGTGA in the germline V gene. The CDR3 has 13 amino acids. Trimming shortened V by 5 bases and J by 2 bases, and 10 bases separated the two germline ends. Here the CDR3 DNA reads TGTGCCAGCAGCGCAGGAGCCGCCTACGAGCAGTACTTC. It codes for CASSAGAAYEQYF.

The chain uses TRBV6-1 and TRBJ2-7; D gene uncertain. Germline loops: CDR1 MNHNS, CDR2 SASEGT. There are 14 residues in the CDR3. Trimming pared 5 bases from V and 7 bases from J, leaving 18 bases between. This CDR3 is CASSNPPETLEQYV. DNA for the CDR3: TGTGCCAGCAGTAATCCACCGGAGACCTTGGAGCAGTACGTC.

Remarks on this clone: This specimen includes other DNA sequences encoding the same CDR3. The chain links TRBV5-1 to TRBJ1-1; tentatively, D is TRBD1 (5 bases). Trimming removed 1 base from V and 4 bases from J, with 8 bases in between. Germline values: CDR1 SGHRS, CDR2 YFSETQ. This CDR3 comprises 13 residues. The CDR3 coding sequence is TGCGCCAGCAGCTTGCGTGGGGGCACTGAAGCTTTCTTT. Its translation: CASSLRGGTEAFF.

The DNA for the CDR3 is TGTGCCTCAGGGAGGCAAGAGACCCAGTACTTC. Its translation is CASGRQETQYF. J is TRBJ2-5 and V is TRBV19, with TRBD2 as a possible D gene (6 bases). The CDR3 consists of 11 residues. Trimming removed 11 bases at V and 2 bases at J, with 9 bases between. CDR1 and CDR2 from the germline V gene are LNHDA and SQIVND (reference sequence).

The chain carries TRBV6-5 and TRBJ1-5, with D uncertain. Trimming took 8 bases from V and 1 from J, leaving 6 bases between them. CDR1 and CDR2 (germline): MNHEY, SVGAGI. The CDR3 consists of 12 residues. The CDR3 DNA sequence: TGTGCCAGCGGTTCAAGCAATCAGCCCCAGCATTTT. Translating it yields CASGSSNQPQHF.

This chain links TRBV7-6 with TRBJ1-1, with TRBD1 matching over 11 bases. The CDR3 sequence is 17 residues long. Germline V lookup: CDR1 SGHVS, CDR2 FNYEAQ. Trimming took 5 bases from V and 1 from J; bases not matched to a gene: 9. DNA of the CDR3: TGTGCCAGCAGCCTTAGAATAGGGACAGGGGGGAACACTGAAGCTTTCTTT. It translates to CASSLRIGTGGNTEAFF. Full variable domain (rest looked up from reference TRBV7-6 and TRBJ1-1): GAGVSQSPRYKVTKRGQDVALRCDPISGHVSLYWYRQALGQGPEFLTYFNYEAQQDKSGLPNDRFSAERPEGSISTLTIQRTEQRDSAMYRCASSLRIGTGGNTEAFFGQGTRLTVV.

The gene calls are TRBV5-4 and TRBJ2-2, with 14 bases lining up with TRBD2. Germline V lookup: CDR1 SGHNT, CDR2 YYREEE (reference sequence). Trimming took 5 bases from V and 1 from J; bases not matched to a gene: 7. CDR3 length: 18 amino acids. CDR3 region: CASSQGLAGGRNTGELFF. CDR3 nucleotide sequence: TGTGCCAGCAGTCAAGGACTAGCGGGAGGTCGGAACACCGGGGAGCTGTTTTTT. The entire variable domain, with the rest obtained from reference TRBV5-4 and TRBJ2-2, is as follows: ETGVTQSPTHLIKTRGQQVTLRCSSQSGHNTVSWYQQALGQGPQFIFQYYREEENGRGNFPPRFSGLQFPNYSSELNVNALELDDSALYLCASSQGLAGGRNTGELFFGEGSRLTVL.

The V gene is TRBV15, the J gene TRBJ2-3, with D possibly matching TRBD2 (5 bases). The CDR3 totals 16 residues. Deletions cut 0 bases from V and 1 base from J, with 11 bases between. Germline V lookup: CDR1 LNHNV, CDR2 YYDKDF (reference sequence). The CDR3 sequence is CATSRDRRGGTDTQYF. The CDR3 coding sequence is TGTGCCACCAGCAGAGATCGCCGGGGAGGCACAGATACGCAGTATTTT.